The T cell receptor (beta chain) described here comes from a study of cytotoxic CD8 clonotypes in ibrutinib-treated CLL (dated by TCRdb to about 2021). Concerning the study at large: The cohort included about 15 treatment-naive and some twelve relapsed/refractory patients; roughly 17 were IGHV unmutated. Partial responses were observed in 24 patients and complete responses in 2; after a median follow-up of roughly 72 months, remission was maintained in 14 patients and progression was observed in roughly 12. Response samples were obtained after a median of approximately 12 months of treatment, with a range of roughly 6 to 40 months. An average of approximately 260,000 productive templates and 94,082 productive rearrangements was obtained per sample. Longitudinal samples were obtainable from about 30% of the roughly 90 participants in the trial. Cryopreserved peripheral blood mononuclear cells were collected before treatment, at response, and at either disease progression or sustained remission. All remission and progressive disease samples were collected while patients were still receiving ibrutinib. What the work shows at the level of the full study, not this receptor alone: Sustained-remission and progressing patients did not have matched sampling times, and lymph node repertoires were not examined. Public clonotypes were rare and either shrank or stayed stable during treatment, and the rise in clonality at ibrutinib response reflected expansion of private clonotypes. Clonality rose at ibrutinib response, remained stable during sustained remission, and dropped back toward baseline at progression. Baseline clonality was found to be higher than that of age-matched healthy donors and was strongly correlated with circulating CD8+ T-cell counts.

Notes on this clone: Its specific antigen is unknown. Base qualities are not recorded, but no much larger clone differs from it by a single base.

A MiSeq instrument was used for deep resolution sequencing, which targeted depths ranging from 1 in 1 million up to 1 in 200,000 T cells, with coverage averaging 10x for each clonotype. TCR beta libraries were generated with the immunoSEQ hsTCRB Kit. In the paper's pipeline: ImmunoSEQ Data Assistant and ImmunoSEQ Analyzer were used for data analysis, and V, D and J genes were assigned according to IMGT definitions. Clonality, which ranges from 0 to 1, was calculated by subtracting the normalized Shannon entropy of productive rearrangement frequencies from one. Only overrepresented clonotypes making up at least 0.05% of each patient's repertoire were included in the public clonotype analysis. About twelve repertoires from age-matched healthy donors, obtained from immuneACCESS, served as clonality controls. The table comes from immuneACCESS by way of TCRdb, which keeps in-frame sequences with V and J called. Part of the clones is missing from these tables; in studies checked, under half for an unresolved V gene and the rest for unknown reasons. The V and J calls and clone size are taken from that table; D and trimming were inferred from the DNA. Present in this sample are just over 200,000 clones, around 75% of which were seen just once. Of the sample, roughly 5.9% falls within the top ten clones.

The CDR3 runs 16 residues from the cysteine to the phenylalanine. Of all the DNA, just the CDR3 is kept, 48 bases in frame from base 1. CDR1 is given as ENHRY and CDR2 as SYGVKD, both from the germline V gene. V and J lose 5 bases and 0 bases, and a span of 14 bases separates them. The intended sense of this specimen's time point label: eleven to twelve months on ibrutinib. For TCR beta library preparation, about 2 micrograms of genomic DNA were isolated from cryopreserved PBMCs. Longitudinal blood samples from CLL patients receiving ibrutinib monotherapy were subjected to high-throughput TCR beta sequencing. The patients were enrolled in a single-center, open-label phase 2 trial of ibrutinib monotherapy.

This TCR derives from a human donor with chronic lymphocytic leukemia. This sequence uses TRBV10-3 and TRBJ1-3; the D gene cannot be resolved reliably. Sample: PBMCs, taken after 12 months of ibrutinib treatment. The CDR3 protein sequence reads: CAISPGQVPSGNTIYF. The nucleotide sequence is given as TGTGCCATCAGTCCCGGGCAGGTCCCCTCTGGAAACACCATATATTTT.